The 17 T cell receptor beta chains in this list originate from one sample, sequenced in a study of cytomegalovirus exposure and HLA in healthy donors. With 60 Vbeta and 13 Jbeta primers, the PCR was carried out. Generated by immunoSEQ multiplex PCR, the TCRdb table keeps only in-frame clones and is missing some. The table records 60,000 to 70,000 clones, approximately 75% of them present only once. Material: PBMCs. These receptors originate from a middle-aged man in good health and CMV-seropositive.

The chain has TRBV30 and TRBJ1-4, with no clear D. This CDR3 contains 13 residues. Germline-derived CDR1 and CDR2 are GTSNPN and SVGIG (reference sequence). V lost 3 bases and J lost 7, with 12 bases in between. CDR3 protein: CAWSRDTREKLFF. DNA of the CDR3: TGTGCCTGGAGCCGGGATACCCGTGAAAAACTGTTTTTT.

This clone was detected a few times. V usage is TRBV19 and J usage is TRBJ1-5; unclear D gene. Looked up from germline, CDR1 is LNHDA and CDR2 is SQIVND (reference sequence). The germline V and J ends were trimmed by 2 bases and 5 bases, with 13 bases remaining between them. The CDR3 is 15 amino acids. CDR3 residues: CASSILAKADQPQHF. The CDR3, as DNA: TGTGCCAGTAGTATATTAGCCAAGGCGGATCAGCCCCAGCATTTT.

The chain couples TRBV19 to TRBJ1-2; 7 positions agree with TRBD1. This CDR3 spans 13 amino acids. The germline gives CDR1 LNHDA, CDR2 SQIVND (reference sequence). The junction had 7 bases not matched to a gene; V was cut back by 9 bases and J by 3 bases. The CDR3 sequence is CASRQGPYYGYTF. The CDR3 DNA is TGTGCCAGCAGACAGGGTCCGTACTATGGCTACACCTTC.

This clone appeared a few times. The J gene is TRBJ1-6, the V gene TRBV2, with 7 bases lining up with TRBD1. The CDR3 contains 15 residues. CDR1 is SNHLY, CDR2 FYNNEI, per germline. Germline trimming cut 5 bases from V and 8 bases from J; bases unmatched to any gene: 9. In nucleotides, the CDR3 is TGTGCCAGCAGTCCCCCGGGACAGAAGGATTCACCCCTCCACTTT. Protein: CASSPPGQKDSPLHF. The full variable domain, its missing parts supplied by reference TRBV2 and TRBJ1-6, is EPEVTQTPSHQVTQMGQEVILRCVPISNHLYFYWYRQILGQKVEFLVSFYNNEISEKSEIFDDQFSVERPDGSNFTLKIRSTKLEDSAMYFCASSPPGQKDSPLHFGNGTRLTVT.

J is TRBJ1-4 and V is TRBV7-3, with D possibly being TRBD1 (5 bases). CDR3 length: 13 amino acids. V lost 4 bases and J lost 8, with 11 bases in between. The germline gives CDR1 SGHTA, CDR2 FQGTGA. The CDR3 region is CASSSRAGEKLFF. In DNA, the CDR3 is TGTGCCAGCAGCTCCAGGGCGGGGGAAAAACTGTTTTTT.

The V gene is TRBV11-2, the J gene TRBJ1-1; D is unresolved. Germline assignment: CDR1 SGHAT and CDR2 FQNNGV. V lost 3 bases and J 3 bases, leaving 11 bases between the germline ends. This CDR3 has 14 amino acids. The DNA of the CDR3 is TGTGCCAGCAGCTTCTTCGACTCATACACTGAAGCTTTCTTT. It codes for CASSFFDSYTEAFF.

The rearrangement uses TRBV9 and TRBJ2-2; 7 nucleotides match TRBD1. This CDR3 region has 15 residues. Germline trimming cut 3 bases from V and 4 bases from J; bases unmatched to any gene: 6. From germline, CDR1 is SGDLS and CDR2 YYNGEE. CDR3 nucleotide sequence: TGTGCCAGCAGCGAAACAGGGGCCGTCACCGGGGAGCTGTTTTTT. Translating it yields CASSETGAVTGELFF.

The V and J genes are TRBV6-1 and TRBJ2-3; TRBD2 is a possible D gene (5 bases). This CDR3 spans 17 amino acids. Trimming took 3 bases from V and 5 from J, leaving 21 bases between them. Germline V gene sequence: CDR1 MNHNS, CDR2 SASEGT. Here the CDR3 DNA reads TGTGCCAGCAGTGATCTTGGAGGACGAGGAAAAGGAGATACGCAGTATTTT. Amino acid sequence: CASSDLGGRGKGDTQYF.

The gene calls are TRBV30 and TRBJ1-4; TRBD1 might be the D (5 bases). The germline gives CDR1 GTSNPN, CDR2 SVGIG (reference sequence). V was trimmed by 2 bases and J by 7 bases, leaving 14 bases between them. The CDR3 runs to 14 residues. CDR3 bases: TGTGCCTGGAGTTCTCCCGGGGGGGGTGAAAAACTGTTTTTT. This translates into CAWSSPGGGEKLFF. Together with reference TRBV30 and TRBJ1-4, the CDR3 gives the full variable domain: SQTIHQWPATLVQPVGSPLSLECTVEGTSNPNLYWYRQAAGRGLQLLFYSVGIGQISSEVPQNLSASRPQDRQFILSSKKLLLSDSGFYLCAWSSPGGGEKLFFGSGTQLSVL.

The chain carries TRBV4-2 and TRBJ2-7; 10 nucleotides match TRBD2. The CDR3 is 17 amino acids. Looked up from germline, CDR1 is LGHNA and CDR2 is YNFKEQ. Trimming at V came to 0 bases and at J to 5 bases, leaving 10 bases not matched to a gene. The CDR3 loop reads CASSQDLGSSGRNEQYF. CDR3 DNA sequence: TGTGCCAGCAGCCAAGATCTAGGTAGTAGCGGGAGGAACGAGCAGTACTTC.

CDR3 in DNA: TGCGCCAGCAGCGTTACAGGGGGCACTGAAGCTTTCTTT. It specifies CASSVTGGTEAFF. The chain recombines TRBV10-1 with TRBJ1-1, with 8 bases lining up with TRBD1. The CDR3 runs 13 residues. CDR1 is WNHNN, CDR2 SYGVQD, per germline (reference sequence). J was trimmed by 4 bases and V by 6 bases; bases with no gene match: 4.

The chain is built from TRBV25-1 and TRBJ1-2; D might be TRBD1 (6 bases). CDR1 is MGHDK and CDR2 is SYGVNS in the germline V gene. The CDR3 length is 14 residues. V shed 0 bases and J shed 7 bases, with 12 bases lying between them. CDR3 in amino acids: CASSEYAGAGGYTF. DNA of the CDR3: TGTGCCAGCAGTGAATATGCGGGGGCCGGTGGCTACACCTTC.

CDR3 coding DNA: TGTGCCAGTAGTGGGAACAGGGGAGGCAATCAGCCCCAGCATTTT. It translates to CASSGNRGGNQPQHF. The rearrangement links TRBV19 to TRBJ1-5; TRBD1 matches 7 bases. V gave up 5 bases and J gave up 2 bases; unmatched junction bases: 6. Germline CDR1 and CDR2: LNHDA and SQIVND (reference sequence). The CDR3 extends over 15 amino acids.

This clone was observed a handful of times. The chain joins TRBV28 to TRBJ1-2; TRBD1 matches at 9 bases. Germline lookup yields CDR1 MDHEN and CDR2 SYDVKM. The length of the CDR3 is 12 residues. The J segment lost 8 bases and the V segment lost 9 bases, leaving 7 bases of the junction unmatched. This CDR3 is CASGTGIRGYTF. CDR3 nucleotides: TGTGCCAGTGGGACAGGGATAAGGGGCTACACCTTC.

The genes are TRBV5-1 and TRBJ1-6; 9 bases align to TRBD1. The CDR3 loop spans 15 amino acids. Germline V gene lookup returns CDR1 SGHRS and CDR2 YFSETQ. V gave up 3 bases and J gave up 7 bases; unmatched junction bases: 5. The CDR3 nucleotides are TGCGCCAGCAGCTCGGGACAGGGCAGGAATTCACCCCTCCACTTT. Translating gives CASSSGQGRNSPLHF.

The V gene is TRBV5-8, the J gene TRBJ1-4, with D possibly TRBD1 on 6 matching bases. This CDR3 is built from 14 residues. Germline V lookup: CDR1 SGHTS, CDR2 YDEGEE. V was pared by 4 bases and J by 5 bases, with 12 bases between. The chain's CDR3 is CASSIAGVNEKLFF. The CDR3 DNA reads TGTGCCAGCAGCATAGCAGGGGTAAATGAAAAACTGTTTTTT.

The rearrangement uses TRBV9 and TRBJ1-4, with 8 bases aligning to TRBD1. This CDR3 is 14 amino acids long. J lost 7 bases, V lost 2 bases, and 4 bases had no gene match. Germline V gene data show CDR1 as SGDLS and CDR2 as YYNGEE. The CDR3 DNA sequence: TGTGCCAGCAGCGTCGGACAGGGTGGTGAAAAACTGTTTTTT. This sequence encodes CASSVGQGGEKLFF.